The sequence of this T cell receptor beta chain was determined in a study of blood T cell repertoires in COVID-19. Study background: The analysed material was cDNA or gDNA that came from T cells, B-cell-depleted T cells, or PBMCs.

The V gene's germline CDR1 is SGDLS and CDR2 YYNGEE. The CDR3 has 16 amino acids. After removal of 4 bases from V and 4 bases from J, the junction contained 8 bases not matched to a gene. In the authors' workflow: Quantification of nucleated cells was approximated via reference gene primer amplification. The data were produced by immunoSEQ multiplex PCR, yet TCRdb's version contains in-frame clones alone and is incomplete. The DNA was the basis for D and trimming; V, J and clone size are from that table. The sample lists 200,000 to 250,000 clones, around 84% seen once, with 18% in the top ten. The sequenced sample consisted of peripheral blood. The clonotype originates from a woman aged 80 or over with active or convalescent COVID-19. The rearrangement uses TRBV9 and TRBJ2-2; 9 bases are shared with TRBD1. The CDR3 DNA reads as TGTGCCAGCAGCAAACAGGGGGCGACGGGCACCGGGGAGCTGTTTTTT. Translation: CASSKQGATGTGELFF.